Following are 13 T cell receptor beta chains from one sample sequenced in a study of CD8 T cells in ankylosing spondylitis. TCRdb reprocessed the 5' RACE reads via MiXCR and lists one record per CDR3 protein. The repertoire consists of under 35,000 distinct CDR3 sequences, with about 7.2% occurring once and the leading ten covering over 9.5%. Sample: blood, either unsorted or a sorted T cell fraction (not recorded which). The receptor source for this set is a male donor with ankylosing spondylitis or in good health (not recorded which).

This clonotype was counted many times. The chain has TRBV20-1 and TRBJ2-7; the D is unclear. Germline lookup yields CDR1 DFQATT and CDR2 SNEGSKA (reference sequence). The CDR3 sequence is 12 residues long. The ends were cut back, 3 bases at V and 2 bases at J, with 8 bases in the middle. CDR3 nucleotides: TGCAGTGCTAGGGAATACCCCTACGAGCAGTACTTC. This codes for CSAREYPYEQYF.

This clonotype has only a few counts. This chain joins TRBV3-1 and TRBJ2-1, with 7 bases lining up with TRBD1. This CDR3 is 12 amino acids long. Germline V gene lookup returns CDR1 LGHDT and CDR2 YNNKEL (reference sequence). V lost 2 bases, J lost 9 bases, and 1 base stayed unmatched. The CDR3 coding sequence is TGTGCCAGCAGCCAATCAGGGGGTGAGCAGTTCTTC. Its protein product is CASSQSGGEQFF.

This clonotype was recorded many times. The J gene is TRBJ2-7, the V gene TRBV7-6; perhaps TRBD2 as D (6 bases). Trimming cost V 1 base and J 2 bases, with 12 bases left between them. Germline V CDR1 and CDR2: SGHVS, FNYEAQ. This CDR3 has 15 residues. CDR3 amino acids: CASSLGAGSPYEQYF. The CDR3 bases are TGTGCCAGCAGCTTAGGTGCGGGGAGCCCCTACGAGCAGTACTTC.

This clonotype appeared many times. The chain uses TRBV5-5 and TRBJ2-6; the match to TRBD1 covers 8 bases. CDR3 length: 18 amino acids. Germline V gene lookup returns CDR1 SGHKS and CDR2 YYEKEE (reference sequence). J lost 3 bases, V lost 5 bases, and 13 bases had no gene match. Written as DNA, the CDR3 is TGTGCCAGCAGTCCCTTAATGACAGGGGCTGATGGGGCCAACGTCCTGACTTTC. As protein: CASSPLMTGADGANVLTF.

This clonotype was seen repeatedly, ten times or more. The CDR3: CAISESRADSPLHF. The CDR3 region has the DNA TGTGCCATCAGTGAGTCGCGCGCGGATTCACCCCTCCACTTT. The chain couples TRBV10-3 to TRBJ1-6; D is unclear. Per the germline V gene, CDR1 is ENHRY and CDR2 is SYGVKD. V lost 0 bases, J lost 8 bases, and 8 bases lay in between. The CDR3 has 14 residues.

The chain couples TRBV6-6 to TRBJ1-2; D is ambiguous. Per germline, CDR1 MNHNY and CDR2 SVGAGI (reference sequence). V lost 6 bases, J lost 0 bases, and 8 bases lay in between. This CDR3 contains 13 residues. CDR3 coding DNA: TGTGCCAGCAGAGCCTCCGCTAACTATGGCTACACCTTC. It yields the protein CASRASANYGYTF.

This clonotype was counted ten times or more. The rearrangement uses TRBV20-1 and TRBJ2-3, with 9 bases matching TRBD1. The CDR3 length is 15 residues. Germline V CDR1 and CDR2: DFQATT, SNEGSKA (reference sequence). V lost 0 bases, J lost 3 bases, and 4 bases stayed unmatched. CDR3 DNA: TGCAGTGCTAGAGATTGGGGACAGGGTACAGATACGCAGTATTTT. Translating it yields CSARDWGQGTDTQYF.

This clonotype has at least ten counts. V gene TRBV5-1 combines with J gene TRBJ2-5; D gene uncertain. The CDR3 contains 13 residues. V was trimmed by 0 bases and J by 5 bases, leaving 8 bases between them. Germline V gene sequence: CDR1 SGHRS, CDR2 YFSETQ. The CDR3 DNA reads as TGCGCCAGCAGCTTGGAGCTAGTTGAGACCCAGTACTTC. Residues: CASSLELVETQYF.

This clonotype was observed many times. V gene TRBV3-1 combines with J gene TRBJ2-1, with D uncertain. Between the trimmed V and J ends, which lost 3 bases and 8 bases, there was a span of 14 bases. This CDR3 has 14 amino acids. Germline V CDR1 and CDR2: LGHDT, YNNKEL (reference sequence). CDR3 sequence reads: CASSHGGVAYEQFF. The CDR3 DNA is TGTGCCAGCAGCCATGGCGGCGTCGCCTATGAGCAGTTCTTC.

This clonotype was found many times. The CDR3 bases are TGTGCCGCAGGGCGGCAGTTCTTC. Translated, it gives CAAGRQFF. V and J are TRBV6-1 and TRBJ2-1; tentative D call: TRBD1 (5 bases). Trimming shortened V by 11 bases and J by 12 bases, and 8 bases separated the two germline ends. Germline values: CDR1 MNHNS, CDR2 SASEGT. The CDR3 is 8 amino acids.

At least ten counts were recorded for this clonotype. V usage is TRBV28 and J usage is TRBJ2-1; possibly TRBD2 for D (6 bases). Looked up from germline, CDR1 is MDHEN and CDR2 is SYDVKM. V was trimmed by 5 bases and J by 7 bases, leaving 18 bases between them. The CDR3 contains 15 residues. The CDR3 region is CASSPRTNSWNEQFF. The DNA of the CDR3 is TGTGCCAGCAGTCCGCGGACTAACTCTTGGAATGAGCAGTTCTTC.

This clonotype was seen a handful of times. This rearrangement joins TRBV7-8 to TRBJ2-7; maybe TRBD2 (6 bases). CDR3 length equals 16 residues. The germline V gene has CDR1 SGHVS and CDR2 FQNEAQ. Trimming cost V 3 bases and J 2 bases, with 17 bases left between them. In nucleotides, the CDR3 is TGTGCCAGCAGCTTTGGGGCGGCTAGCGAGACCTACGAGCAGTACTTC. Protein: CASSFGAASETYEQYF. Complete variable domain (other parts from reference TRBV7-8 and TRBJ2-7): GAGVSQSPRYKVAKRGQDVALRCDPISGHVSLFWYQQALGQGPEFLTYFQNEAQLDKSGLPSDRFFAERPEGSVSTLKIQRTQQEDSAVYLCASSFGAASETYEQYFGPGTRLTVT.

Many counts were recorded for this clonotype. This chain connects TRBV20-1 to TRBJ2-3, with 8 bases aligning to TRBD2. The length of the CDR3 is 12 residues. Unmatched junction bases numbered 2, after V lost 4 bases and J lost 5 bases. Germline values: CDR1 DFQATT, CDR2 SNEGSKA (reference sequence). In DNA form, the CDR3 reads TGCAGTGCTACAGCGGGAGTAGATACGCAGTATTTT. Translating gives CSATAGVDTQYF.